This T cell receptor beta chain was captured by sequencing in a study of lymphopenia after photon versus proton radiotherapy. Study-wide results and caveats: Oligoclonal CD8+ Temra expansion after nadir drove photon patients' diversity drop.

This clone came up once. Its antigen is unidentified. The CDR3 length is 14 residues. Trimming at V came to 2 bases and at J to 11 bases, leaving 7 bases not matched to a gene. CDR1 and CDR2 (germline): LNHDA, SQIVND (reference sequence). Profiling relied on immunoSEQ multiplex PCR, and the TCRdb table lists in-frame clones only, not all of them. The sample lists fewer than 65,000 clones; more than 75% were seen once. This sequence joins TRBV19 and TRBJ2-2; the match to TRBD1 covers 8 bases. The sequenced sample was peripheral blood, obtained from a patient treated with photon-based radiotherapy. The clonotype originates from a man aged 35-49 years with gastric cancer. The DNA for the CDR3 is TGTGCCAGTAGTATACAGGACAGGGTCGGAGAGCTGTTTTTT. Its protein product is CASSIQDRVGELFF.